This T cell receptor beta chain was retrieved from a study of T cell responses to AZD1222 COVID-19 vaccine (dated by TCRdb to the early 2020s). About the full investigation: AZD1222 recipients whose second dose came at about 4 weeks and those whose second dose came at about 12 weeks were combined into one group, since spike-specific TCR depth and breadth did not differ between the two schedules. A total of 233 trial participants underwent TCR sequencing, of whom 200 to 220 had received two doses of AZD1222 and around 25 had received two doses of the MenACWY control vaccine. Trial participants were enrolled into age subgroups of 18-55, 56-69 and 70-plus years, which contained approximately 150, 28 and 58 TCR-sequenced participants, respectively. The full study reports these points: Reportedly, almost half of the unique spike-specific TCRs recognized epitopes lying outside the regions that are mutated in the B.1.351 and B.1.1.7 variants. Because no day 14 peak-response samples were available, the repertoires could be characterized only after the peak T cell response. Only six or seven AZD1222 recipients were SARS-CoV-2 seropositive at baseline, limiting conclusions about previously exposed vaccinees. In the small 56-69-year group, the increase in depth fell short of significance, most likely because of low power. The vaccine-associated CD4 TCRs covered the entire spike protein, and the dominant responses fell in regions 160-218 and 743-854. Most participants were white British and females outnumbered males, and the authors suggested that clonal diversity may have been underestimated. After two AZD1222 doses, spike-specific TCR breadth and depth were significantly higher than at day 0 and than in MenACWY recipients.

In the paper's terms, the time point label means: baseline before first vaccination. The vaccinee samples were drawn from two UK trials, COV001 and COV002, one of which was a single-blind randomized controlled phase 2/3 trial testing AZD1222 (ChAdOx1 nCoV-19) in healthy adults. For TCRbeta chain sequencing, PBMC samples from trial participants were taken at day 0 and at day 28 after the second dose. The CDR3 regions of human TCRbeta chains were analyzed by immunosequencing. In the paper's pipeline: TCRs in the repertoires were matched against a reference library of SARS-CoV-2-specific TCRs that had been generated with the MIRA antigen-specificity platform. Breadth was defined as the fraction of unique TCRs that were SARS-CoV-2-associated. Depth was defined as the fraction of total T cells that were SARS-CoV-2-associated. Using the MIRA data, each spike-specific TCR was assigned both to the spike region to which the TCR was reactive and to a CD4 or CD8 class. Log10-transformed breadth and depth values were compared by one-way ANOVA with Sidak's multiple comparisons tests. Drawn from immuneACCESS, this table holds only the in-frame rearrangements with V and J called that TCRdb kept. Clones are partly lost; checked studies trace under half to an unresolved V gene and leave the rest unexplained. D and trimming were read from the DNA, whereas the V and J calls and clone size are those reported in that table. The sample table shows approximately 89,000 clones, and roughly 90% are seen once. The ten largest make up 13% of the sample.

Trimming takes 1 base from V and 5 bases from J, and the germline ends sit 14 bases apart. The CDR3 runs 15 amino acids, cysteine and phenylalanine included. Just the 45-base CDR3 DNA is kept, in frame starting at base 1. CDR1 SSHAT and CDR2 FNYEAQ were looked up in the germline V gene (reference sequence). A note on this clone: Its antigen has not been determined. Nothing much larger sits one base from this clone, and base qualities are not available.

The sequenced sample was peripheral blood, obtained on day 0 of AZD1222 vaccination. The receptor chain draws on TRBV7-7 and TRBJ2-5; the D gene is perhaps TRBD1, on 6 matching bases. This sequence originates from an adult in good health. The sequenced DNA is TGTGCCAGCAGCTTAGGGGGGCCCGTCGGGGAGACCCAGTACTTC. The resulting protein is CASSLGGPVGETQYF.